The rows below give T cell receptor beta chains drawn from one sample of a study of blood T cell repertoires in COVID-19. Sequenced by immunoSEQ multiplex PCR; TCRdb stores in-frame clones only, minus some. The repertoire holds roughly 500,000 clones, with 80% to 90% as singletons. Sequencing used PBMCs or T cells enriched from blood (not recorded which). The receptors originated from an older woman who had recovered from COVID-19. The conserved cysteine and the conserved F or W are not part of the CDR3 here. The order of the fields is V gene, CDR3 protein.

V: TRBV5-1
CDR3: ASSPWALKNEQY

V: TRBV5-1
CDR3: ASSYPGQGDTIY

V: TRBV7-2
CDR3: ASGHTGELF

V: TRBV18
CDR3: ASSHPDRGPEAF

V: TRBV5-4
CDR3: ASSLVHPTGTEAF

V: TRBV20-1
CDR3: SASSGTATGELF

V: TRBV4-2
CDR3: ASSQNRDRGLHTGELF

V: TRBV18
CDR3: ASSPLYSYEQY

V: TRBV10-1
CDR3: ASKAGPNTGELF

V: TRBV12-5
CDR3: ASGRTSGGAWTGELF

V: TRBV2
CDR3: ASSPRGNYGYT

V: TRBV6-5
CDR3: ASSFTGSQETQY

V: TRBV6-5
CDR3: ASSYSGRLAQDTQY

V: TRBV9
CDR3: ASSVKGTTEAF

V: TRBV30
CDR3: AWTPLDRANYGYT

V: TRBV5-1
CDR3: ASSIAGTNEKLF

V: TRBV3-1/TRBV3-2
CDR3: ASSQQGTDNEQF

V: TRBV11-2
CDR3: ASSPDVGAGGYT

V: TRBV10-3
CDR3: AIRTSDKQSGELF

V: TRBV9
CDR3: ASSEGFWGYEQY

V: TRBV10-3
CDR3: AISGSRNTEAF

V: TRBV5-4
CDR3: ASSLAGGEDIQY

V: TRBV7-9
CDR3: ASSRGQSDNQPQH

V: TRBV2
CDR3: ASRSRQEPNTEAF

V: TRBV15
CDR3: ATSREAGGIGTDTQY

V: TRBV6-5
CDR3: ASGSGTGVEQY